This T cell receptor beta chain was sequenced during a study of cytomegalovirus exposure and HLA in healthy donors. The CDR3 is 15 amino acids. Germline V gene sequence: CDR1 MNHNY, CDR2 SVGAGI (reference sequence). V shed 5 bases and J shed 0 bases, with 13 bases lying between them. PCR was performed using 60 Vbeta and 13 Jbeta primers. Sequenced by immunoSEQ multiplex PCR; TCRdb stores in-frame clones only, minus some. This table holds some 150,000 clones, approximately 80% found once. The TCR originated in a man in his late teens or twenties in good health and CMV-seropositive. The sample consisted of PBMCs. The chain joins TRBV6-6 to TRBJ1-1; no reliable D call. In nucleotides, the CDR3 is TGTGCCAGCAGTCCACACCTTACCTTGAACACTGAAGCTTTCTTT. Translating it yields CASSPHLTLNTEAFF.